The 26 T cell receptor beta chains below all came from one sample that was sequenced in a study of CD8 T cells in Susac syndrome. Random hexamers primed reverse transcription of about 0.45 to 1 ug RNA. TCRdb reprocessed the immunoSEQ multiplex PCR reads via MiXCR and lists one record per CDR3 protein. Of under 200,000 distinct CDR3 sequences listed, over 75% are singletons. The sample taken for sequencing was CD4+ T cells from PBMCs. The receptors were gathered from a human donor with Susac syndrome.

CDR3 nucleotide sequence: TGTGCCAGCAGCGTACTAGCTAGCGGGAGGACGAACAATGAGCAGTTCTTC. It specifies CASSVLASGRTNNEQFF. V and J are TRBV9 and TRBJ2-1, with 11 bases that match TRBD2. Looked up from germline, CDR1 is SGDLS and CDR2 is YYNGEE. Unmatched junction bases numbered 8, after V lost 1 base and J lost 5 bases. The CDR3 is 17 residues long.

J is TRBJ2-2 and V is TRBV19, with a possible D match to TRBD1 (5 bases). The CDR3 extends over 15 amino acids. V was shortened by 11 bases and J by 1 base, with 17 bases between the two germline ends. Looked up from germline, CDR1 is LNHDA and CDR2 is SQIVND (reference sequence). The CDR3 here is CASHHPQGNTGELFF. In DNA form, the CDR3 reads TGTGCCTCCCACCACCCGCAGGGGAACACCGGGGAGCTGTTTTTT.

This clonotype was detected only once. The chain couples TRBV19 to TRBJ2-3; 9 nucleotides line up with TRBD2. In germline, CDR1 is LNHDA, CDR2 SQIVND (reference sequence). CDR3 length equals 14 residues. The V and J ends lost 6 bases and 2 bases, in that order; junction bases with no gene match: 3. The CDR3 nucleotides are TGTGCCAGTAGCCGCGGGAGGGACACAGATACGCAGTATTTT. It codes for CASSRGRDTDTQYF.

This clonotype was detected only once. The V call is TRBV24-1, the J call TRBJ2-3; 9 bases align to TRBD2. Germline CDR1 is KGHDR and CDR2 is SFDVKD. The V and J ends lost 10 bases and 2 bases, in that order; junction bases with no gene match: 3. This CDR3 comprises 13 residues. The CDR3 protein is CATGGRATDTQYF. DNA of the CDR3: TGTGCCACGGGCGGGAGGGCCACAGATACGCAGTATTTT.

The rearrangement links TRBV28 to TRBJ1-4; the match to TRBD1 covers 7 bases. There are 12 residues in the CDR3. CDR1 MDHEN and CDR2 SYDVKM come from the germline V gene. V dropped 8 bases and J dropped 6; count of bases not matched to a gene: 3. For the CDR3, the DNA is TGTGCCAGCGGGACAGATCATGAAAAACTGTTTTTT. Translated, it gives CASGTDHEKLFF.

The V call is TRBV4-1, the J call TRBJ1-5, with a tentative D call TRBD1 (5 bases). CDR3 length: 18 residues. Between the trimmed V and J ends, which lost 1 base and 7 bases, there was a span of 23 bases. Looked up from germline, CDR1 is MGHRA and CDR2 is YSYEKL. DNA of the CDR3: TGCGCCAGCAGCCAAGGGAGGGCAGGGCGCTCGGGAGGACAGCCCCAGCATTTT. This encodes CASSQGRAGRSGGQPQHF.

The chain couples TRBV10-3 to TRBJ2-6; D uncertain. The V and J ends lost 7 bases and 0 bases respectively, with 10 bases between them. There are 15 residues in the CDR3. Germline V gene data show CDR1 as ENHRY and CDR2 as SYGVKD. The CDR3 spells CAITPPTSGANVLTF. The DNA of the CDR3 is TGTGCCATCACCCCCCCAACCTCTGGGGCCAACGTCCTGACTTTC.

This clonotype appeared a few times. The V and J genes are TRBV18 and TRBJ1-2; 8 bases fit TRBD1. This CDR3 contains 13 residues. J was trimmed by 7 bases and V by 2 bases; bases with no gene match: 3. Germline V lookup: CDR1 KGHSH, CDR2 LQKENI. The CDR3 here is CASSPGQGGGYTF. CDR3 in DNA: TGTGCCAGCTCACCAGGACAGGGAGGTGGCTACACCTTC. Using reference TRBV18 and TRBJ1-2 for the parts outside the CDR3, the full variable domain is NAGVMQNPRHLVRRRGQEARLRCSPMKGHSHVYWYRQLPEEGLKFMVYLQKENIIDESGMPKERFSAEFPKEGPSILRIQQVVRGDSAAYFCASSPGQGGGYTFGSGTRLTVV.

The chain uses TRBV11-2 and TRBJ1-1; tentatively, D is TRBD1 (6 bases). This CDR3 has 15 amino acids. V gave up 5 bases and J gave up 1 base, with 14 bases separating them. Per germline, CDR1 SGHAT and CDR2 FQNNGV. The CDR3 reads CASSTYAGQNTEAFF. Written as DNA, the CDR3 is TGTGCCAGCAGCACGTACGCGGGACAGAACACTGAAGCTTTCTTT.

The chain combines TRBV20-1 with TRBJ1-5; D is uncertain. The germline CDR1 and CDR2 sequences are DFQATT and SNEGSKA (reference sequence). This CDR3 spans 13 amino acids. Trimming stripped 3 bases from V and 1 base from J, with 7 bases between. The CDR3 protein is CSASGGSNQPQHF. The DNA of the CDR3 is TGCAGTGCTAGTGGAGGGAGCAATCAGCCCCAGCATTTT.

J is TRBJ1-1 and V is TRBV5-4; 10 bases are a match to TRBD1. This CDR3 contains 16 residues. The J segment lost 0 bases and the V segment lost 4 bases, leaving 6 bases of the junction unmatched. Germline V gene sequence: CDR1 SGHNT, CDR2 YYREEE (reference sequence). Written as DNA, the CDR3 is TGTGCCAGCAGCACCGGGACAGGGGTCATGAACACTGAAGCTTTCTTT. This translates into CASSTGTGVMNTEAFF.

The chain links TRBV3-1 to TRBJ2-7; possibly TRBD1 for D (5 bases). Germline V gene sequence: CDR1 LGHDT, CDR2 YNNKEL (reference sequence). The CDR3 totals 14 residues. The V and J ends lost 3 bases and 8 bases respectively, with 17 bases between them. The chain's CDR3 is CASSHPVRARKQYF. The CDR3 DNA is TGTGCCAGCAGCCATCCGGTCAGGGCGAGAAAGCAGTACTTC.

The V call is TRBV9, the J call TRBJ1-2; 7 bases are a match to TRBD1. The CDR3 contains 13 residues. Germline loops: CDR1 SGDLS, CDR2 YYNGEE. Trimming cost V 4 bases and J 4 bases; bases outside gene matches: 4. The CDR3 DNA sequence: TGTGCCAGCAGCCGGGACAGCCTCTATGGCTACACCTTC. This sequence encodes CASSRDSLYGYTF.

V gene TRBV19 combines with J gene TRBJ2-5; D is perhaps TRBD1 (6 bases). Trimming pared 7 bases from V and 5 bases from J, leaving 14 bases between. This CDR3 spans 13 amino acids. Germline V gene sequence: CDR1 LNHDA, CDR2 SQIVND (reference sequence). CDR3 residues: CASKTGSGETQYF. In DNA form, the CDR3 reads TGTGCCAGTAAAACAGGGTCGGGGGAGACCCAGTACTTC.

The chain recombines TRBV18 with TRBJ1-2; no reliable D call. V was cut by 0 bases and J by 0 bases, with 14 bases left in between. The CDR3 has 17 amino acids. The germline gives CDR1 KGHSH, CDR2 LQKENI. CDR3 sequence reads: CASSPPLSGKANYGYTF. CDR3 bases: TGTGCCAGCTCACCACCCCTGTCGGGAAAGGCTAACTATGGCTACACCTTC.

J is TRBJ2-5 and V is TRBV9; 12 bases match TRBD2. CDR1 and CDR2 from the germline V gene are SGDLS and YYNGEE. J lost 5 bases, V lost 0 bases, and 5 bases had no gene match. The CDR3 contains 16 residues. The chain's CDR3 is CASSVGLAGGQETQYF. Here the CDR3 DNA reads TGTGCCAGCAGCGTAGGGCTAGCGGGGGGGCAGGAGACCCAGTACTTC.

V gene TRBV27 combines with J gene TRBJ2-1; possible D gene TRBD1, 6 bases. Trimming took 1 base from V and 6 from J, leaving 10 bases between them. This CDR3 contains 14 residues. Per the germline V gene, CDR1 is MNHEY and CDR2 is SMNVEV (reference sequence). The DNA for the CDR3 is TGTGCCAGCAGTTTATTTGGACAGACCAATGAGCAGTTCTTC. Its translation: CASSLFGQTNEQFF.

This sequence joins TRBV4-1 and TRBJ1-2; a weak D match, TRBD1 (5 bases). This CDR3 is built from 16 residues. Deletions cut 4 bases from V and 3 bases from J, with 18 bases between. The V gene's germline CDR1 is MGHRA and CDR2 YSYEKL. In nucleotides, the CDR3 is TGCGCCAGCAGCCTCGGGGGACCCGGCTTCGACTATGGCTACACCTTC. Encoded protein: CASSLGGPGFDYGYTF.

This chain connects TRBV18 to TRBJ1-1; TRBD1 aligns across 7 bases. After removal of 4 bases from V and 5 bases from J, the junction contained 4 bases not matched to a gene. Germline V gives CDR1 KGHSH, CDR2 LQKENI. The CDR3 loop spans 13 amino acids. The CDR3 DNA reads TGTGCCAGCTCACAGACAGGGTTTACTGAAGCTTTCTTT. Protein sequence: CASSQTGFTEAFF.

The CDR3 reads CAAGDRGNGYTF. CDR3 in DNA: TGTGCCGCAGGGGACAGGGGAAACGGCTACACCTTC. This chain joins TRBV10-3 and TRBJ1-2; TRBD1 matches at 10 bases. CDR1 ENHRY and CDR2 SYGVKD come from the germline V gene. CDR3 size: 12 residues. The junction had 8 bases not matched to a gene; V was cut back by 11 bases and J by 8 bases.

The rearrangement links TRBV6-2 or TRBV6-3 to TRBJ2-7; 8 positions match TRBD1. Unmatched junction bases numbered 16, after V lost 11 bases and J lost 4 bases. Germline V gene lookup returns CDR1 MNHEY and CDR2 SVGEGT. The CDR3 sequence is 15 residues long. Written as DNA, the CDR3 is TGTGCCTCCCACCGAGGTGGGCAGGGGGCTTACGAGCAGTACTTC. It translates to CASHRGGQGAYEQYF.

The J gene is TRBJ2-2, the V gene TRBV4-2; D not resolved. Trimming left V 0 bases short and J 1 base short, with 9 bases between. The germline V gene encodes CDR1 LGHNA and CDR2 YNFKEQ. The CDR3 is made up of 16 amino acids. The CDR3 sequence is CASSQDQARNTGELFF. In DNA, the CDR3 is TGTGCCAGCAGCCAAGATCAGGCCCGGAACACCGGGGAGCTGTTTTTT.

This clonotype was seen just once. This chain links TRBV7-3 with TRBJ2-2; 7 bases are a match to TRBD1. The CDR3 totals 13 residues. CDR1 SGHTA and CDR2 FQGTGA come from the germline V gene. After removal of 4 bases from V and 7 bases from J, the junction contained 3 bases not matched to a gene. CDR3 DNA: TGTGCCAGCAGCTCCTGGGACAGCGGGGAGCTGTTTTTT. It specifies CASSSWDSGELFF.

This chain links TRBV6-5 with TRBJ1-6, with 7 nucleotides matching TRBD1. The germline V gene encodes CDR1 MNHEY and CDR2 SVGAGI. Trimming took 2 bases from V and 10 from J; bases not matched to a gene: 8. This CDR3 contains 15 residues. The DNA of the CDR3 is TGTGCCAGCAGTTACAATCCAGGGGGGGTCTCACCCCTCCACTTT. Its protein is CASSYNPGGVSPLHF.

The rearrangement links TRBV6-5 to TRBJ2-7; the D is unclear. V was trimmed by 6 bases and J by 4 bases, leaving 19 bases between them. The CDR3 sequence is 15 residues long. Germline CDR1 MNHEY, CDR2 SVGAGI. CDR3 nucleotides: TGTGCCAGCAGCAAGAAACAGAAAATAAATTACGAGCAGTACTTC. As protein: CASSKKQKINYEQYF.

The chain joins TRBV20-1 to TRBJ1-2; D not resolved. V was pared by 3 bases and J by 8 bases, with 10 bases between. The V gene's germline CDR1 is DFQATT and CDR2 SNEGSKA (reference sequence). The CDR3 consists of 11 residues. CDR3 sequence reads: CSASGEGGYTF. CDR3 DNA: TGCAGTGCTAGCGGGGAAGGGGGCTACACCTTC.